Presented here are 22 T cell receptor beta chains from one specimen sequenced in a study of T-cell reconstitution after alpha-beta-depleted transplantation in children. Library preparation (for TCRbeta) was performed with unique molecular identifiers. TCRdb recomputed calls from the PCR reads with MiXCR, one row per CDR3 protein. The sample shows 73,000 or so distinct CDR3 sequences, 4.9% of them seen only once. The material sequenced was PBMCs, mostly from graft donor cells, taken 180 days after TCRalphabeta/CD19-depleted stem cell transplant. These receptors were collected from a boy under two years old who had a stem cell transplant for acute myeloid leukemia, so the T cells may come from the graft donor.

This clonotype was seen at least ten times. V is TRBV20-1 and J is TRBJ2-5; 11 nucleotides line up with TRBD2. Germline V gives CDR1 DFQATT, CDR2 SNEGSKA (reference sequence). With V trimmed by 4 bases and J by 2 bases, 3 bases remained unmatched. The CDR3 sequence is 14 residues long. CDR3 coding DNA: TGCAGTGCTAACCGACTAGCGGGGCAAGAGACCCAGTACTTC. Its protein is CSANRLAGQETQYF.

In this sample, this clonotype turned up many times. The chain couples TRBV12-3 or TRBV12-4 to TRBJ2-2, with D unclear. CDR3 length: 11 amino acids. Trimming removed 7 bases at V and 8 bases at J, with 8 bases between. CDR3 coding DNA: TGTGCCAGCACCTGGTCTGGGGAGCTGTTTTTT. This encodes CASTWSGELFF.

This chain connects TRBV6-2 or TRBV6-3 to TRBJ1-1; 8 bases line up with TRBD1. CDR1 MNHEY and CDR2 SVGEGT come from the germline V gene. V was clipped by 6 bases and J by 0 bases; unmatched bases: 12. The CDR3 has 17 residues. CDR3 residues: CASRTLWTGTLNTEAFF. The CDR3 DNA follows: TGTGCCAGCAGGACCCTTTGGACAGGGACTTTGAACACTGAAGCTTTCTTT.

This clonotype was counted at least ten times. CDR3 nucleotide sequence: TGTGCCAGCAGCCAAATGGACCGAGGGGCCTCAAACAATGAGCAGTTCTTC. Protein product: CASSQMDRGASNNEQFF. V and J are TRBV3-1 and TRBJ2-1; D possibly uses TRBD1 or TRBD2 (5 bases each). The V and J ends lost 2 bases and 5 bases respectively, with 19 bases between them. Germline lookup yields CDR1 LGHDT and CDR2 YNNKEL (reference sequence). This CDR3 is built from 17 residues.

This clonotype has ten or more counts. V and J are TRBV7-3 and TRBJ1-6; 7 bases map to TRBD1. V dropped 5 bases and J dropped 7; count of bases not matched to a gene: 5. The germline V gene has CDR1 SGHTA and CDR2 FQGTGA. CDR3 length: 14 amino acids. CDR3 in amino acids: CASSLGTVNSPLHF. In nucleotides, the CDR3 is TGTGCCAGCAGCCTCGGGACAGTCAATTCACCCCTCCACTTT.

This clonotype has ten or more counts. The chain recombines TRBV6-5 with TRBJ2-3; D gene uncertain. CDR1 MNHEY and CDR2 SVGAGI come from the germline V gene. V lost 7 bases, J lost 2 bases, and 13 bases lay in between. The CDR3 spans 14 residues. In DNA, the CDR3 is TGTGCCAGCACCGTCCCAGAGGACACAGATACGCAGTATTTT. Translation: CASTVPEDTDTQYF.

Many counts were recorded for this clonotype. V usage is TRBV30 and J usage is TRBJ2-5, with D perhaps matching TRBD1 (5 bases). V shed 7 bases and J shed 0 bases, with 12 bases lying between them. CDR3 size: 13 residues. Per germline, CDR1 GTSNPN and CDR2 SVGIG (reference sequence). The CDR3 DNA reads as TGTGCCTTATCGTCAGGGTACCAAGAGACCCAGTACTTC. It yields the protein CALSSGYQETQYF.

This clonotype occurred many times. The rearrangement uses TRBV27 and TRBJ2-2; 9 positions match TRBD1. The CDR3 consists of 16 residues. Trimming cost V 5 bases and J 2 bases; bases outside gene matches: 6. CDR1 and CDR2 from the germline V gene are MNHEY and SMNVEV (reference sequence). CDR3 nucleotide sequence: TGTGCCAGCAGTCAACAGGGGGCCATTAACACCGGGGAGCTGTTTTTT. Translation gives CASSQQGAINTGELFF.

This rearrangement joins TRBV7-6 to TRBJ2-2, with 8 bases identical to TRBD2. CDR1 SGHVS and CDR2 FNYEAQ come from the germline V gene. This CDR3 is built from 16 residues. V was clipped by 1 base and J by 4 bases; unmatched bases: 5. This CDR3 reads CASSLVPSGGTGELFF. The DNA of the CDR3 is TGTGCCAGCAGCTTAGTTCCAAGCGGGGGCACCGGGGAGCTGTTTTTT.

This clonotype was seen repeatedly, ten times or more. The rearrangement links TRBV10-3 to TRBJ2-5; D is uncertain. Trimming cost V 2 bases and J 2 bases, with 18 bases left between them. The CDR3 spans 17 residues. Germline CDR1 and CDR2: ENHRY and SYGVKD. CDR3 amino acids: CAISEGIWGTAQETQYF. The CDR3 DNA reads TGTGCCATCAGTGAGGGCATTTGGGGAACGGCTCAAGAGACCCAGTACTTC.

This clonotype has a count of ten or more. The CDR3 protein is CASSQDGTGEETQYF. DNA of the CDR3: TGTGCCAGCAGCCAAGATGGGACAGGGGAGGAGACCCAGTACTTC. The V and J genes are TRBV4-2 and TRBJ2-5; 10 nucleotides match TRBD1. Germline V gene sequence: CDR1 LGHNA, CDR2 YNFKEQ. This CDR3 comprises 15 residues. The junction had 3 bases not matched to a gene; V was cut back by 0 bases and J by 5 bases.

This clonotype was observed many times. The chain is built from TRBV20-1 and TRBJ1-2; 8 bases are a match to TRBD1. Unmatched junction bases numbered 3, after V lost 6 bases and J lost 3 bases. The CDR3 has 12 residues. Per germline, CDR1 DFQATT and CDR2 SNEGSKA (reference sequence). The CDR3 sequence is CSASRGHYGYTF. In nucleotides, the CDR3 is TGCAGTGCCAGCAGGGGGCACTATGGCTACACCTTC.

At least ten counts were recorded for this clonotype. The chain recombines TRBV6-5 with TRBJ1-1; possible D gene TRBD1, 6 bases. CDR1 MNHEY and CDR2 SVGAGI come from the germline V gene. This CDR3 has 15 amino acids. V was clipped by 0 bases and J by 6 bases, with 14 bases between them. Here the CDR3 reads CASSYSITGLSEAFF. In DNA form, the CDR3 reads TGTGCCAGCAGTTACTCGATAACAGGGTTGTCTGAAGCTTTCTTT.

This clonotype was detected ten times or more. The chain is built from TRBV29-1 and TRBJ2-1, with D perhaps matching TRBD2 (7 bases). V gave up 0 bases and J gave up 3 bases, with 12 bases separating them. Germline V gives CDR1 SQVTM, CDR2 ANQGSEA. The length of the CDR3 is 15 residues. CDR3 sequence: CSVEDPRGGYNEQFF. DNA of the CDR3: TGCAGCGTTGAAGATCCGAGGGGGGGCTACAATGAGCAGTTCTTC.

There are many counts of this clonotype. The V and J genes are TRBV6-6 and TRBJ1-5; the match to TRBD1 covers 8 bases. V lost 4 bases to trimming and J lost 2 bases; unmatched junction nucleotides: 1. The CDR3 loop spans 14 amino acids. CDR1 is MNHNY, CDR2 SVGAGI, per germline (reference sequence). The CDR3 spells CASSLTGGNQPQHF. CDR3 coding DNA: TGTGCCAGCAGTTTGACAGGGGGCAATCAGCCCCAGCATTTT.

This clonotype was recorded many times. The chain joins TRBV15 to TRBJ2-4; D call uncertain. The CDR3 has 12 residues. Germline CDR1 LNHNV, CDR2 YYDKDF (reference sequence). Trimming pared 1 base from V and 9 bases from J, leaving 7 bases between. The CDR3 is CATSRAGSIQYF. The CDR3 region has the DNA TGTGCCACCAGCAGAGCGGGCTCCATTCAGTACTTC.

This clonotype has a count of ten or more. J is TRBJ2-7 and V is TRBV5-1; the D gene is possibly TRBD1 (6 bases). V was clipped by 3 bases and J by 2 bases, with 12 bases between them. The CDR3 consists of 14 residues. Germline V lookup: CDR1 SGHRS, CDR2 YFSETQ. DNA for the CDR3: TGCGCCAGCAGCTCTACAGGGTTAACCTACGAGCAGTACTTC. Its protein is CASSSTGLTYEQYF. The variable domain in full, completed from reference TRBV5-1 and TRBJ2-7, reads KAGVTQTPRYLIKTRGQQVTLSCSPISGHRSVSWYQQTPGQGLQFLFEYFSETQRNKGNFPGRFSGRQFSNSRSEMNVSTLELGDSALYLCASSSTGLTYEQYFGPGTRLTVT.

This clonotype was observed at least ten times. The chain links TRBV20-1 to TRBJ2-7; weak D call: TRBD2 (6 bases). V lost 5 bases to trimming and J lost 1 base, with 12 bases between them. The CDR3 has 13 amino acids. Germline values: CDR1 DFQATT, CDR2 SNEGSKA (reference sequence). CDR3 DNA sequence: TGCAGTGCTCGGCAGGAGGGATCCTACGAGCAGTACGTC. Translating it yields CSARQEGSYEQYV.

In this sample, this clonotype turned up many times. The DNA of the CDR3 is TGTGCCAGCAGCTTAGCGCAGGCACAGGGCTACGAGCAGTACGTC. Amino acids: CASSLAQAQGYEQYV. The chain is built from TRBV12-3 or TRBV12-4 and TRBJ2-7; perhaps TRBD1 as D (6 bases). The length of the CDR3 is 15 residues.

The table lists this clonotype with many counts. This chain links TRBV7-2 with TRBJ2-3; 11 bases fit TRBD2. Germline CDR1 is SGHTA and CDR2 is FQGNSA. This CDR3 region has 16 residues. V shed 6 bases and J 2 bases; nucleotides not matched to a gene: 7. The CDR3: CASSHTSGGPTDTQYF. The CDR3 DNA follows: TGTGCCAGCAGTCATACTAGCGGGGGCCCCACAGATACGCAGTATTTT.

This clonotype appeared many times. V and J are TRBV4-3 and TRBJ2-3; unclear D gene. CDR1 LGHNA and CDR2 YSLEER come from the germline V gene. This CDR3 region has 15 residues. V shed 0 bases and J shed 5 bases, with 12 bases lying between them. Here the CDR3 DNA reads TGCGCCAGCAGCCAAGAGCCCCAAGGGCAAGATACGCAGTATTTT. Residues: CASSQEPQGQDTQYF.

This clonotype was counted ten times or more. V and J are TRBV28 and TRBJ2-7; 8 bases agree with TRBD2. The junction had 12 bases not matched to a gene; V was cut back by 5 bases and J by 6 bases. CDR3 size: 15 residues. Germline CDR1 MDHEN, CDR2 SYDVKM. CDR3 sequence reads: CASSHPPGGWTEQYV. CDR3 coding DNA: TGTGCCAGCAGTCACCCACCGGGAGGGTGGACCGAGCAGTACGTC.